Presented here are 12 T cell receptor beta chains from one specimen sequenced in a study of blood T cell repertoires in COVID-19. TCRdb keeps only in-frame clones here, not all; method: immunoSEQ multiplex PCR. Among 310,000 or so clones listed, 90% were seen once. Sequencing used PBMCs or T cells enriched from blood (not recorded which). All receptors come from a woman aged 18-30 years with acute COVID-19.

In this sample, this clone turned up once. The chain couples TRBV4-1 to TRBJ2-1, with a weak D call TRBD1 (6 bases). The V gene lost 0 bases and the J gene lost 3 bases, with 9 bases spanning the gap. This CDR3 comprises 15 residues. Germline V gene lookup returns CDR1 MGHRA and CDR2 YSYEKL. The CDR3 bases are TGCGCCAGCAGCCAAGATAGGACAGACTACAATGAGCAGTTCTTC. Its protein is CASSQDRTDYNEQFF.

The chain combines TRBV18 with TRBJ1-5; 7 bases agree with TRBD1. The junction had 7 bases not matched to a gene; V was cut back by 6 bases and J by 2 bases. Germline V gene data show CDR1 as KGHSH and CDR2 as LQKENI. CDR3 size: 15 residues. The CDR3 reads CASSQIGQGNQPQHF. Here the CDR3 DNA reads TGTGCCAGCTCTCAAATCGGACAGGGCAATCAGCCCCAGCATTTT.

The chain recombines TRBV10-2 with TRBJ2-1; 8 bases line up with TRBD1. This CDR3 has 16 amino acids. V lost 4 bases and J lost 12; bases outside the gene matches: 17. Germline V lookup: CDR1 WSHSY, CDR2 SAAADI. The CDR3 nucleotides are TGCGCCAGCAGTGCCCGGGACAGGACCACTACAATAGGGCAGTTCTTC. Amino acid sequence: CASSARDRTTTIGQFF.

In its sample, this clone was seen once. The chain combines TRBV18 with TRBJ1-4; D possibly corresponds to TRBD1 (5 bases). Trimming removed 3 bases at V and 6 bases at J, with 11 bases between. Looked up from germline, CDR1 is KGHSH and CDR2 is LQKENI. The CDR3 runs 14 residues. Here the CDR3 reads CASSPRSGYEKLFF. In DNA, the CDR3 is TGTGCCAGCTCACCTCGCTCAGGGTATGAAAAACTGTTTTTT.

This rearrangement joins TRBV28 to TRBJ2-1, with 9 bases identical to TRBD1. This CDR3 comprises 16 residues. Germline loops: CDR1 MDHEN, CDR2 SYDVKM. V dropped 2 bases and J dropped 7; count of bases not matched to a gene: 9. The CDR3 protein is CASSLGGQGNRNEQFF. In nucleotides, the CDR3 is TGTGCCAGCAGTTTAGGGGGACAGGGCAATAGGAATGAGCAGTTCTTC.

This sequence joins TRBV5-4 and TRBJ2-1; 13 bases are a match to TRBD2. CDR3 length: 15 residues. Germline V gives CDR1 SGHNT, CDR2 YYREEE (reference sequence). Trimming at V came to 3 bases and at J to 8 bases, leaving 5 bases not matched to a gene. CDR3 DNA: TGTGCCAGCAGCTCACTAGCGGGAGGGATCCATGAGCAGTTCTTC. Translation gives CASSSLAGGIHEQFF.

The rearrangement joins TRBV19 to TRBJ2-7, with D tentatively TRBD1 (6 bases). Trimming took 5 bases from V and 2 from J, leaving 10 bases between them. The length of the CDR3 is 13 residues. Germline V gene lookup returns CDR1 LNHDA and CDR2 SQIVND (reference sequence). In DNA form, the CDR3 reads TGTGCCAGTAGTCGGACAGAGACCTACGAGCAGTACTTC. Translation: CASSRTETYEQYF.

About this clone: Other DNA sequences in this sample translate to the same CDR3. The CDR3 protein is CASSLGLAGDYEQYF. The CDR3 DNA reads TGTGCCAGCAGCTTGGGGTTAGCGGGAGACTACGAGCAGTACTTC. The rearrangement joins TRBV5-6 to TRBJ2-7, with 9 nucleotides matching TRBD2. J was trimmed by 3 bases and V by 0 bases; bases with no gene match: 4. CDR1 and CDR2 from the germline V gene are SGHDT and YYEEEE. The CDR3 extends over 15 amino acids.

This clone was recorded once. J is TRBJ1-2 and V is TRBV6-5; D possibly corresponds to TRBD1 (5 bases). The V gene lost 7 bases and the J gene lost 4 bases, with 16 bases spanning the gap. This CDR3 contains 14 residues. Germline CDR1 reads MNHEY; CDR2 reads SVGAGI. This chain's CDR3 is CASTKKTGLYGYTF. Here the CDR3 DNA reads TGTGCCAGCACGAAAAAGACGGGACTCTATGGCTACACCTTC.

The V and J genes are TRBV10-3 and TRBJ2-3, with 11 nucleotides matching TRBD1. Germline assignment: CDR1 ENHRY and CDR2 SYGVKD. Losses at the gene ends were 2 bases for V and 5 bases for J; bases not matched to a gene: 12. The CDR3 is made up of 18 amino acids. CDR3 sequence (DNA): TGTGCCATCAGTGAGCGGCAGCCGGGACAGGGGGTCGGAGATACGCAGTATTTT. This encodes CAISERQPGQGVGDTQYF.

This chain links TRBV12-3 or TRBV12-4 with TRBJ2-7, with a possible D match to TRBD2 (5 bases). V lost 3 bases, J lost 5 bases, and 11 bases lay in between. The CDR3 has 13 residues. The CDR3 nucleotides read TGTGCCAGCAGTTTCGGTGAGGGCCACGAGCAGTACTTC. It translates to CASSFGEGHEQYF.

This chain connects TRBV6-2 or TRBV6-3 to TRBJ2-1; D gene ambiguous. Germline V CDR1 and CDR2: MNHEY, SVGEGT. The CDR3 runs 13 residues. V lost 6 bases, J lost 3 bases, and 9 bases lay in between. DNA of the CDR3: TGTGCCAGCAGCCTACTGTTCTACAATGAGCAGTTCTTC. Translated: CASSLLFYNEQFF.